The source of this TCR beta chain is a study of identifying expanded T cells in peripheral blood. Repertoires were generated with immunoSEQ multiplex PCR, while TCRdb's copy carries only in-frame clones and drops some. There are about 82,000 clones in the sample; about 90% occur only once, and 7% to 8.5% lies in the top ten. A note on this clone: Its antigen is not known.

Germline V CDR1 and CDR2: MDHEN, SYDVKM. V was pared by 1 base and J by 3 bases, with 16 bases between. This CDR3 comprises 16 residues. Healthy donors had no documented immune events, such as infections, while sampled. Study-level findings and limits: Clone count variance between roughly two-week samples rose with total template count. Over about two and four weeks, about 17 and 20 clones changed, versus approximately 1.2 between replicates.

This chain uses TRBV28 with TRBJ2-7; D ambiguous. The sequenced sample consisted of blood. The sequence derives from a person aged 18 to 75 in good health. The CDR3 reads CASSLFLLETLYEQYF. CDR3 nucleotide sequence: TGTGCCAGCAGTTTATTTTTACTGGAAACTCTCTACGAGCAGTACTTC.